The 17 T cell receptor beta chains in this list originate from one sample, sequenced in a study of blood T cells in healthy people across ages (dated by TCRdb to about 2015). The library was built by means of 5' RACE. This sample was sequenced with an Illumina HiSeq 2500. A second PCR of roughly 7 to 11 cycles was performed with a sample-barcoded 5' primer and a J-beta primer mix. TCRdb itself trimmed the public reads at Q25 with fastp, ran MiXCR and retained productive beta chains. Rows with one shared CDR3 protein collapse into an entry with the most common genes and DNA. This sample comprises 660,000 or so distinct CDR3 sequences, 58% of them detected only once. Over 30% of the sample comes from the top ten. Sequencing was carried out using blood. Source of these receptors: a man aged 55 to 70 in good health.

The CDR3 DNA is TGTGCCACCAGCAGAGCCACGGCAGGGGCCAACGTCCTGACTTTC. This encodes CATSRATAGANVLTF. The chain carries TRBV15 and TRBJ2-6; D gene unclear. Germline assignment: CDR1 LNHNV and CDR2 YYDKDF (reference sequence). Trimming shortened V by 1 base and J by 4 bases, and 8 bases separated the two germline ends. There are 15 residues in the CDR3.

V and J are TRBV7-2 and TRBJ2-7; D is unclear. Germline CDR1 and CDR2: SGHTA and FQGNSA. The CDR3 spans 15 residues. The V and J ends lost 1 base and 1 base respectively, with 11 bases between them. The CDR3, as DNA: TGTGCCAGCAGCTTAGGCAGGCCGGAATCCTACGAGCAGTACTTC. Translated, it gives CASSLGRPESYEQYF.

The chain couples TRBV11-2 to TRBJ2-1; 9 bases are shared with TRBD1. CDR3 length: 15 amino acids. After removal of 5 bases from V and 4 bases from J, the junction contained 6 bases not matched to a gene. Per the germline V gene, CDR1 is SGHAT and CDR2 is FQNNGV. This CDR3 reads CASSQTGGGYNEQFF. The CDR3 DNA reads TGTGCCAGCAGCCAAACAGGGGGCGGGTACAATGAGCAGTTCTTC.

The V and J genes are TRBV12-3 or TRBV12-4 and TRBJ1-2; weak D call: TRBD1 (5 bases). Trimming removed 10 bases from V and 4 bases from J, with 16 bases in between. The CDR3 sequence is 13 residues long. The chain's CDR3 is CATTGGNVYGYTF. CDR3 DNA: TGTGCCACTACCGGGGGAAACGTCTATGGCTACACCTTC.

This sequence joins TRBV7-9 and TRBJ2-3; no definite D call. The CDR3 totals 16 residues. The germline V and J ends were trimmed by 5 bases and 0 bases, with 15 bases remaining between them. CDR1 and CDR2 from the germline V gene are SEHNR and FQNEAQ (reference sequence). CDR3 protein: CASSRIPPPSTDTQYF. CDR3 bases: TGTGCCAGCAGCCGAATCCCCCCCCCTAGCACAGATACGCAGTATTTT.

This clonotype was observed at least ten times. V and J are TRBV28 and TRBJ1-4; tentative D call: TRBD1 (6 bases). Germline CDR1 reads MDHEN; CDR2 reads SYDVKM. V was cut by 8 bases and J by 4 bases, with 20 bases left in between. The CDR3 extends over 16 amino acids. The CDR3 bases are TGTGCCAGCCAGAGCCCGCCTGGACAGAATAATGAAAAACTGTTTTTT. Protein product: CASQSPPGQNNEKLFF. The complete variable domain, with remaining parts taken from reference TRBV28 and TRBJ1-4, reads DVKVTQSSRYLVKRTGEKVFLECVQDMDHENMFWYRQDPGLGLRLIYFSYDVKMKEKGDIPEGYSVSREKKERFSLILESASTNQTSMYLCASQSPPGQNNEKLFFGSGTQLSVL.

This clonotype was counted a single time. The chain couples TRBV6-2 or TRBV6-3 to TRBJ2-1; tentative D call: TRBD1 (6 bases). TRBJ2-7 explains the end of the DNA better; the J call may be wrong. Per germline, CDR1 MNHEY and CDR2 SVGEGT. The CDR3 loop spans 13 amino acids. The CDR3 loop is CAGTPEWGLEQYF. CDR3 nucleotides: TGTGCCGGCACCCCAGAGTGGGGGCTCGAGCAGTACTTC.

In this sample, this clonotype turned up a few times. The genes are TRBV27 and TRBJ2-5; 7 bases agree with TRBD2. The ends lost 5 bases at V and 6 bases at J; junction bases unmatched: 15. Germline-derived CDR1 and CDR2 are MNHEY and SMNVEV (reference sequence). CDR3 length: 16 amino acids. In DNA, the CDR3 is TGTGCCAGCAGTCGTGCGGGAGCCAACGAAAGGAAGACCCAGTACTTC. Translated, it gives CASSRAGANERKTQYF.

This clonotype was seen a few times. CDR3 sequence (DNA): TGTGCCAGCAGCTCTTGGACTAGCGGGACCAGCTCTGGGGCCAACGTCCTGACTTTC. It encodes CASSSWTSGTSSGANVLTF. J is TRBJ2-6 and V is TRBV7-9, with 12 nucleotides matching TRBD2. V was pared by 4 bases and J by 0 bases, with 7 bases of the junction left unmatched. CDR1 SEHNR and CDR2 FQNEAQ come from the germline V gene (reference sequence). This CDR3 comprises 19 residues.

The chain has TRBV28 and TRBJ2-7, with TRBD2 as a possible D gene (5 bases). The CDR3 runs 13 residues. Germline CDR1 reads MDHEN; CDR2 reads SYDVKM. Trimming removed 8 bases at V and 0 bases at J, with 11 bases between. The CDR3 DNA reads TGTGCCAGCTTGAACCGGGACTCCTACGAGCAGTACTTC. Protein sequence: CASLNRDSYEQYF.

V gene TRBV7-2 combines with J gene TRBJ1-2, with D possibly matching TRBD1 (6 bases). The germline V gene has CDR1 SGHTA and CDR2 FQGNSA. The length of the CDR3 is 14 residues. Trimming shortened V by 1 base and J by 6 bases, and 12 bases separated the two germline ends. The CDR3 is CASSLGVAGDGYTF. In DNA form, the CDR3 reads TGTGCCAGCAGCTTAGGTGTGGCAGGGGATGGCTACACCTTC.

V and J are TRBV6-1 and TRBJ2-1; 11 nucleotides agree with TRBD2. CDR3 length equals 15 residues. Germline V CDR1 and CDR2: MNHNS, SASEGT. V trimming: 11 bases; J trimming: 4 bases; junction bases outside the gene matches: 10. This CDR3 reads CALAPLAGGYNEQFF. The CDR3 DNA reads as TGTGCCCTAGCCCCCCTAGCGGGGGGATACAATGAGCAGTTCTTC.

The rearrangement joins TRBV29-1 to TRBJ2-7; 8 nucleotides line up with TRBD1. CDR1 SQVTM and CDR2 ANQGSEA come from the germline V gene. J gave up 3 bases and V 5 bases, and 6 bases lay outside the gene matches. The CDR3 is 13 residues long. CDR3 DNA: TGCAGCGTTAGCAGGACAGGGAGCTACGAGCAGTACTTC. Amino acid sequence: CSVSRTGSYEQYF.

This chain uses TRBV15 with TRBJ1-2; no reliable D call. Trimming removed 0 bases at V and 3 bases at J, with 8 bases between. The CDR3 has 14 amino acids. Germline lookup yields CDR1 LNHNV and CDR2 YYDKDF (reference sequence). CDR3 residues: CATSRDNAYYGYTF. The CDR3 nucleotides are TGTGCCACCAGCAGAGATAATGCGTACTATGGCTACACCTTC. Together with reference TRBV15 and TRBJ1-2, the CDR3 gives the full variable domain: DAMVIQNPRYQVTQFGKPVTLSCSQTLNHNVMYWYQQKSSQAPKLLFHYYDKDFNNEADTPDNFQSRRPNTSFCFLDIRSPGLGDTAMYLCATSRDNAYYGYTFGSGTRLTVV.

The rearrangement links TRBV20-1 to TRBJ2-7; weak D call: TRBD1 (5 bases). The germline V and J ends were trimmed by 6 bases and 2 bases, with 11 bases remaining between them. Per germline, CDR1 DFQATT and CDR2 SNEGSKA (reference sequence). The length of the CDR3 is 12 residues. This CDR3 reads CSALGAAYEQYF. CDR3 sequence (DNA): TGCAGTGCCTTAGGGGCGGCCTACGAGCAGTACTTC.

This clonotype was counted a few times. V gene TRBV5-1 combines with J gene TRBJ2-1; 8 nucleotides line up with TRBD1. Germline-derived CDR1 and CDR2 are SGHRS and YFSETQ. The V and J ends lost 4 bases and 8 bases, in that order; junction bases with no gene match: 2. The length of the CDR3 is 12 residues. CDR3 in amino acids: CASSQTGDEQFF. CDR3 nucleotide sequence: TGCGCCAGCAGCCAGACAGGGGATGAGCAGTTCTTC.

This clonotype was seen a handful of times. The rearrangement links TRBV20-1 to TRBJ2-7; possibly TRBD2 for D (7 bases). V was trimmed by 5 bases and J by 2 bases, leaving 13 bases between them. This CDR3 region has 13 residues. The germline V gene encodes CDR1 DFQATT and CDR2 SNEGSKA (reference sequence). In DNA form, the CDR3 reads TGCAGTGCTGCCAGCGGGACAACCTACGAGCAGTACTTC. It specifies CSAASGTTYEQYF.